The sequence of this T cell receptor beta chain was determined in a study of CD8+ T cells in alopecia areata. Overall study results and limits: Between patients, shared TCR sequences were less clear than in mice. This was possibly due in part to HLA diversity in the patient population.

In the case of this clone: The antigen is undetermined.

Following RNA extraction, reverse transcription yielded cDNA that acted as the sequencing template. Assay: immunoSEQ multiplex PCR; the TCRdb copy retains only in-frame clones and omits some. The sample includes about 210,000 clones, about three fifths of them seen just once. Treatment here: oral pan-JAK inhibitor, 5-10 mg twice daily. With 4 bases clipped from V and 2 bases from J, the junction kept 4 bases outside the gene matches. The CDR3 spans 14 residues. Germline CDR1 reads SGHTA; CDR2 reads FQGNSA. This clonotype was obtained from a human donor with alopecia areata. Material: CD4+ T cells sorted from blood, obtained at week 4, from a patient treated with tofacitinib. The rearrangement uses TRBV7-2 and TRBJ2-7, with 8 positions matching TRBD1. The CDR3 region is CASSSTGVPYEQYF. The CDR3 region has the DNA TGTGCCAGCAGCTCGACAGGGGTTCCCTACGAGCAGTACTTC.